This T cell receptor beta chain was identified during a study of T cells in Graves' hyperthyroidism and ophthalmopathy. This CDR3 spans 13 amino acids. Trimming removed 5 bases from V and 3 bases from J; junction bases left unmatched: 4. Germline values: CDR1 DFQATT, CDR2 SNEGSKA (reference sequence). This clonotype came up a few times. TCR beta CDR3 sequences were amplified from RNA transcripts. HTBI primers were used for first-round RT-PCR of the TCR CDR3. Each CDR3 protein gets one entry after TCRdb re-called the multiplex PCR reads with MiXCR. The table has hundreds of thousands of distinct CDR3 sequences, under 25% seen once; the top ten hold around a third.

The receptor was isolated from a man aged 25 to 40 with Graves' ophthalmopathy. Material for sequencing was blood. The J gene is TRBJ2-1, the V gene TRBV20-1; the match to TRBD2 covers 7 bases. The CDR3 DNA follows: TGCAGTGCTGGCGGGAGAGGCTACAATGAGCAGTTCTTC. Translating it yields CSAGGRGYNEQFF.